The T cell receptor (beta chain) described here comes from a study of T cells in Graves' hyperthyroidism and ophthalmopathy. This clonotype was recorded at least ten times. Germline trimming cut 4 bases from V and 5 bases from J; bases unmatched to any gene: 4. CDR3 length: 13 residues. Germline assignment: CDR1 SGHVS and CDR2 FQNEAQ. What was amplified from RNA transcripts were TCR beta CDR3 regions. The HTBI primer set drove a first-round RT-PCR of the TCR CDR3. TCRdb called the multiplex PCR reads again in MiXCR, with one record for every CDR3 protein. The sample lists about 200,000 distinct CDR3 sequences; roughly 17% were seen once.

The chain carries TRBV7-8 and TRBJ1-2, with 7 bases fitting TRBD1. This clonotype originated in a woman aged 45-59 years with Graves' hyperthyroidism. Sequencing input: blood. This chain's CDR3 is CASSYDREYGYTF. Written as DNA, the CDR3 is TGTGCCAGCAGCTACGACAGGGAGTATGGCTACACCTTC.